This paragraph reports one T cell receptor beta chain. The target of this receptor is not known. No much larger clonotype is one base removed from it; base qualities were not supplied. This sample stems from a study of graft-versus-host responses after intestinal transplantation (dated by TCRdb to the early 2020s). Context from the whole study: The transplants that recipients received were multivisceral, liver-intestinal, or isolated intestinal. All recipients received anti-thymocyte globulin induction followed by maintenance tacrolimus and steroids for 3 to 4 years. Bulk TCR-beta CDR3 sequencing was used to track graft-versus-host and host-versus-graft alloreactive T cell clones in the graft, circulation and bone marrow after intestinal transplantation. Alloreactive clones were identified by sequencing pre-transplant mixed lymphocyte reaction products and comparing these products with unstimulated pre-transplant donor and recipient T cells. A cohort of under 30 intestinal transplant recipients, including one retransplant, was enrolled, and a few patients lacking pretransplant specimens were excluded. A peak of at least 4% donor T cells among recipient peripheral blood mononuclear cells was the definition used for donor T cell macrochimerism. Rather than being sequenced by the commercial service, samples from a few later patients were sequenced in-house on an Illumina MiSeq and processed with MiXCR.

Blood samples were collected up to 4 times in the first month after transplant and then at least monthly when available. Library preparation used the immunoSEQ multiplex PCR assay. Adaptive Biotechnologies carried out high-throughput TCR-beta CDR3 sequencing of genomic DNA for most patients. In the original analysis: TCR sequencing data for 15 to 20 patients were retrieved from Adaptive's ImmunoSEQ software; a few other patients were processed with MiXCR and VDJtools. CDR3 nucleotide sequences shared between donor and recipient were removed because their origin could not be assigned. To be classed as alloreactive, a clone needed at least 2-fold expansion over unstimulated cells and a minimum CFSE-low frequency of 0.002% (template counts) or 0.001% (read counts). Mappable clones were those detected in sequenced pre-transplant spleen, lymph node, or MLR CFSE-low populations of the donor or recipient. Cumulative frequency of alloreactive clones was calculated as a percentage of all sequences weighted by copy number. TCRdb stores this immuneACCESS table with in-frame sequences only. Part of the clones is absent; in the studies checked, under half of the shortfall reflects unresolved V genes, and no reason is known for the rest. V and J calls and clone size are given by that table; D and trimming were obtained from the DNA. For this sample there are tens of thousands of clones; less than 90% appear just once. The top ten hold 3% to 4% of the sample.

From its cysteine to its phenylalanine, the CDR3 spans 14 amino acids. The retained sequence is limited to the CDR3, 42 bases, with the frame set at the first base. Based on the germline V gene, the CDR1 and CDR2 sequences are MNHNS and SASEGT. V and J are trimmed by 5 bases and 7 bases, and the gene matches miss 1 base of the junction. Results and caveats for the whole study, not just this receptor: The conclusions were limited by the relatively low number and heterogeneity of the intestinal transplant patients. GvH clones turned up in recipient bone marrow, with some appearing earlier in ileal mucosa or blood, a pattern consistent with an intestinal mucosal origin. Patients with donor T cell macrochimerism had high GvH to HvG T cell clonal ratios in their allografts. Peak levels of circulating GvH clones were associated with declines in HvG clones early after transplant.

The sequenced sample was PBMCs, obtained 1,000 to 1,300 days after transplant. The rearrangement combines TRBV6-1 with TRBJ2-1; 14 bases in between match TRBD2. The clonotype originates from a human patient who received an intestinal transplant, so some T cells may come from the graft donor. The DNA is TGTGCCAGCAGTCGACTAGCGGGAGGGAATGAGCAGTTCTTC. It encodes CASSRLAGGNEQFF.